The 21 T cell receptor beta chains below come from one sample, sequenced in a study of spatial heterogeneity in lung cancer. TCRdb reprocessed the 5' RACE reads via MiXCR and lists one record per CDR3 protein. The sample has about 13,000 distinct CDR3 sequences, about 5.1% seen once. Sample time point: sample taken at primary tumor resection. Material for sequencing was whole RNA from tumor, nontumor lung or frozen PBMC, left unsorted. The sample was lung tumor tissue, taken at surgery. These receptors came from a human donor with early-stage non-small cell lung cancer.

Remarks on this clonotype: Found in a library prepared for alpha chains, this beta chain is an off-target read, and its abundance has little meaning. The chain combines TRBV20-1 with TRBJ1-1; 9 nucleotides align to TRBD1. The CDR3 length is 14 residues. CDR1 is DFQATT and CDR2 is SNEGSKA in the germline V gene (reference sequence). Trimming took 1 base from V and 5 from J; bases not matched to a gene: 5. The CDR3 protein is CSARGTGVLTEAFF. The CDR3 bases are TGCAGTGCTAGAGGGACAGGGGTTTTGACTGAAGCTTTCTTT.

This clonotype appeared many times. This beta chain came through as a stray read in a library set up for alpha chains, and its size says little. J is TRBJ1-5 and V is TRBV7-6, with no clear D. The length of the CDR3 is 13 residues. V shed 1 base and J shed 4 bases, with 5 bases lying between them. CDR1 is SGHVS, CDR2 FNYEAQ, per germline. The CDR3: CASSLDQNQPQHF. The CDR3 DNA sequence: TGTGCCAGCAGCTTAGACCAGAATCAGCCCCAGCATTTT.

This clonotype was counted many times. This beta chain is a stray sequence in a library constructed for alpha chains; its clone size is not meaningful. The V and J genes are TRBV6-5 and TRBJ2-3, with unresolved D. The germline CDR1 and CDR2 sequences are MNHEY and SVGAGI. The ends were cut back, 5 bases at V and 1 base at J, with 13 bases in the middle. CDR3 length: 15 residues. As DNA, the CDR3 is TGTGCCAGCAGTAAATCCACTGTACGCACAGATACGCAGTATTTT. Amino acids: CASSKSTVRTDTQYF.

This clonotype was picked up many times. This beta chain lies outside the target of a library built for alpha chains; its clone size means little. This rearrangement joins TRBV19 to TRBJ1-5, with D tentatively TRBD1 (6 bases). This CDR3 region has 13 residues. V shed 10 bases and J shed 4 bases, with 14 bases lying between them. The germline V gene encodes CDR1 LNHDA and CDR2 SQIVND (reference sequence). The CDR3 here is CATLDRPNQPQHF. The CDR3 bases are TGTGCCACCCTAGACAGGCCAAATCAGCCCCAGCATTTT.

This clonotype was counted ten times or more. This beta chain is a stray read from a library made for alpha chains; its abundance is not meaningful. The chain has TRBV11-3 and TRBJ2-1; TRBD1 or TRBD2 may be the D gene (7 bases each). Per the germline V gene, CDR1 is SGHNT and CDR2 is YENEEA. The CDR3 extends over 15 amino acids. V gave up 5 bases and J gave up 3 bases, with 14 bases separating them. In DNA form, the CDR3 reads TGTGCCAGCAGCCTGAGCGGGACAGTCTACAATGAGCAGTTCTTC. This translates into CASSLSGTVYNEQFF.

In its sample, this clonotype was seen many times. The size of this beta chain means little, since it is a stray read in a library made for alpha chains. The chain links TRBV12-3 or TRBV12-4 to TRBJ1-5; D may be TRBD1 (5 bases). The ends were cut back, 1 base at V and 7 bases at J, with 14 bases in the middle. The CDR3 runs to 15 residues. The CDR3 loop reads CASSLGGGGSQPQHF. The CDR3 DNA reads as TGTGCCAGCAGTTTAGGGGGCGGGGGTTCCCAGCCCCAGCATTTT.

This clonotype appeared a few times. The library was built for alpha chains, so this beta chain is an off-target read and its size means little. The chain links TRBV20-1 to TRBJ2-5; 7 nucleotides agree with TRBD2. Germline CDR1 reads DFQATT; CDR2 reads SNEGSKA (reference sequence). The CDR3 sequence is 16 residues long. The ends lost 0 bases at V and 1 base at J; junction bases unmatched: 8. In nucleotides, the CDR3 is TGCAGTGCTAGAGATTGGCGGGAGACTAGCCAAGAGACCCAGTACTTC. Translating gives CSARDWRETSQETQYF.

This clonotype was detected many times. Its ends do not fully match the called genes, so a read error is possible. In a library made to pick up alpha chains, this beta chain is a stray read with a size that means little. CDR3 residues: CASSEEPSGYNEQFF. The CDR3 coding sequence is TGTGCCAGCAGCGAAGAACCTAGCGGTTACAATGAGCAGTTCTTC. The genes are TRBV3-1 and TRBJ2-1; 7 positions match TRBD2. Germline assignment: CDR1 LGHDT and CDR2 YNNKEL (reference sequence). The CDR3 consists of 15 residues.

This clonotype was seen at least ten times. This beta chain represents an off-target read in a library built for alpha chains; its size is of limited meaning. The chain joins TRBV6-1 to TRBJ2-3, with D tentatively TRBD1 or TRBD2 (5 bases each). CDR1 and CDR2 from the germline V gene are MNHNS and SASEGT. The CDR3 is 16 amino acids. Trimming removed 0 bases from V and 4 bases from J, with 14 bases in between. CDR3 bases: TGTGCCAGCAGTGAAGCGCGGGTGTTGGGGCCAGATACGCAGTATTTT. Encoded protein: CASSEARVLGPDTQYF.

About this clonotype itself: This beta chain is off target for a library built for alpha chains, so its abundance means little. V is TRBV2 and J is TRBJ2-2; possible D gene TRBD1, 5 bases. This CDR3 is built from 13 residues. Germline loops: CDR1 SNHLY, CDR2 FYNNEI. Trimming pared 7 bases from V and 6 bases from J, leaving 12 bases between. In DNA, the CDR3 is TGTGCCAGCAAGGGTCAGGGTGCCGGGGAGCTGTTTTTT. This gives the protein CASKGQGAGELFF. The full variable domain, rest sourced from reference TRBV2 and TRBJ2-2, is EPEVTQTPSHQVTQMGQEVILRCVPISNHLYFYWYRQILGQKVEFLVSFYNNEISEKSEIFDDQFSVERPDGSNFTLKIRSTKLEDSAMYFCASKGQGAGELFFGEGSRLTVL.

Of note for this clonotype: The library was prepared for alpha chains; this beta chain is a stray read, so its frequency means little. The gene calls are TRBV12-3 or TRBV12-4 and TRBJ1-5; 7 bases map to TRBD1. V gave up 4 bases and J gave up 3 bases; unmatched junction bases: 3. This CDR3 spans 14 amino acids. The CDR3 DNA sequence: TGTGCCAGCAGTTCGACAGGGCTCAATCAGCCCCAGCATTTT. It codes for CASSSTGLNQPQHF.

This clonotype is judged medium-sized (0.01 to 0.1%). Being off target in a library aimed at alpha chains, this beta chain has a size of little meaning. This rearrangement joins TRBV12-3 or TRBV12-4 to TRBJ2-5, with 7 bases matching TRBD1. Trimming cost V 3 bases and J 4 bases; bases outside gene matches: 17. This CDR3 is 18 amino acids long. The chain's CDR3 is CASSLSRGQVDLRETQYF. For the CDR3, the DNA is TGTGCCAGCAGTTTGTCCCGCGGACAGGTGGACCTACGAGAGACCCAGTACTTC.

This clonotype counts as medium-sized. This beta chain came through as a stray read in a library set up for alpha chains, and its size says little. The chain is built from TRBV5-1 and TRBJ2-3; D perhaps matches TRBD2 (5 bases). Germline assignment: CDR1 SGHRS and CDR2 YFSETQ. This CDR3 contains 15 residues. With 4 bases removed from V and 1 base from J, the gap between germline ends came to 13 bases. CDR3 region: CASSLPDFGTDTQYF. CDR3 bases: TGCGCCAGCAGCCTCCCGGACTTCGGCACAGATACGCAGTATTTT.

With respect to this clonotype: Because the library targeted alpha chains, this beta chain is an off-target read whose size means little. The chain employs TRBV12-3 or TRBV12-4 and TRBJ2-5, with D unresolved. The V end was cut by 3 bases, the J end by 7 bases, with 18 bases between. CDR3 length equals 15 residues. The DNA of the CDR3 is TGTGCCAGCAGTTTCCAGGTTGGAACTGGGCCGACCCAGTACTTC. It codes for CASSFQVGTGPTQYF.

This clonotype was seen repeatedly, ten times or more. This beta chain appears as a stray read in a library generated for alpha chains; its size is not informative. CDR3 in amino acids: CASSPDMLTYNSPLHF. DNA of the CDR3: TGTGCCAGCTCACCCGACATGCTCACCTATAATTCACCCCTCCACTTT. The chain has TRBV18 and TRBJ1-6, with D unresolved. This CDR3 comprises 16 residues. Germline CDR1 KGHSH, CDR2 LQKENI. Trimming left V 3 bases short and J 2 bases short, with 11 bases between.

This clonotype was observed many times. Little can be read into the size of this beta chain, an off-target read in a library designed for alpha chains. The rearrangement uses TRBV7-2 and TRBJ2-3; D is undetermined. The germline gives CDR1 SGHTA, CDR2 FQGNSA. V lost 1 base to trimming and J lost 4 bases, with 3 bases between them. The CDR3 runs 12 residues. CDR3 region: CASSLDSDTQYF. The DNA of the CDR3 is TGTGCCAGCAGCTTAGATTCAGATACGCAGTATTTT.

This clonotype was detected ten times or more. This beta chain is an off-target read within a library intended for alpha chains, so its frequency means little. The chain employs TRBV6-5 and TRBJ1-2; tentatively, D is TRBD1 (6 bases). CDR1 and CDR2 (germline): MNHEY, SVGAGI. The CDR3 runs to 14 residues. V dropped 6 bases and J dropped 7 bases, with 18 bases sitting between them. Here the CDR3 DNA reads TGTGCCAGCAGCCCCAAGGGGGGGCGGAGTGGCTACACCTTC. As protein: CASSPKGGRSGYTF.

This clonotype is classed as medium-sized (0.01 to 0.1%). This beta chain is a stray read from a library made for alpha chains; its abundance is not meaningful. The V gene is TRBV6-6, the J gene TRBJ1-6; D unresolved. The CDR3 contains 16 residues. CDR1 and CDR2 from the germline V gene are MNHNY and SVGAGI (reference sequence). V lost 7 bases and J 0 bases, leaving 13 bases between the germline ends. This chain's CDR3 is CASTRTASSYNSPLHF. CDR3 DNA: TGTGCCAGCACCAGGACGGCAAGCTCCTATAATTCACCCCTCCACTTT.

This clonotype was recorded many times. Since it is a stray read in a library aimed at alpha chains, this beta chain has a size that is not meaningful. The chain couples TRBV18 to TRBJ2-4, with D hard to call. The CDR3 has 16 residues. Germline V lookup: CDR1 KGHSH, CDR2 LQKENI. The V end was cut by 2 bases, the J end by 0 bases, with 11 bases between. The CDR3 is CASSPFFKLAKNIQYF. The CDR3 DNA reads TGTGCCAGCTCACCATTTTTTAAGTTAGCCAAAAACATTCAGTACTTC.

The sample holds many counts of this clonotype. A read error may account for a junction end that differs from germline. In a library made to pick up alpha chains, this beta chain is a stray read with a size that means little. The chain carries TRBV18 and TRBJ1-2, with 10 nucleotides matching TRBD1. The CDR3 length is 12 residues. Germline V gene data show CDR1 as KGHSH and CDR2 as LQKENI. For the CDR3, the DNA is TGTGCCAGCTCACCCGGGGACAGGGGAATCAACTTC. As protein: CASSPGDRGINF.

Concerning this clonotype: A much larger clone differs by one base, so this may be a read error. Within a library made for alpha chains, this beta chain is off target, and its count is uninformative. This chain joins TRBV13 and TRBJ1-1; D not certain. This CDR3 is built from 13 residues. Germline V gene sequence: CDR1 PRHDT, CDR2 FYEKMQ (reference sequence). The CDR3 is CASSLVRRTETFF. The CDR3 bases are TGTGCCAGCAGCTTAGTTCGGAGGACTGAAACTTTCTTT. Full variable domain (missing parts from reference TRBV13 and TRBJ1-1): AAGVIQSPRHLIKEKRETATLKCYPIPRHDTVYWYQQGPGQDPQFLISFYEKMQSDKGSIPDRFSAQQFSDYHSELNMSSLELGDSALYFCASSLVRRTETFFGQGTRLTVV.